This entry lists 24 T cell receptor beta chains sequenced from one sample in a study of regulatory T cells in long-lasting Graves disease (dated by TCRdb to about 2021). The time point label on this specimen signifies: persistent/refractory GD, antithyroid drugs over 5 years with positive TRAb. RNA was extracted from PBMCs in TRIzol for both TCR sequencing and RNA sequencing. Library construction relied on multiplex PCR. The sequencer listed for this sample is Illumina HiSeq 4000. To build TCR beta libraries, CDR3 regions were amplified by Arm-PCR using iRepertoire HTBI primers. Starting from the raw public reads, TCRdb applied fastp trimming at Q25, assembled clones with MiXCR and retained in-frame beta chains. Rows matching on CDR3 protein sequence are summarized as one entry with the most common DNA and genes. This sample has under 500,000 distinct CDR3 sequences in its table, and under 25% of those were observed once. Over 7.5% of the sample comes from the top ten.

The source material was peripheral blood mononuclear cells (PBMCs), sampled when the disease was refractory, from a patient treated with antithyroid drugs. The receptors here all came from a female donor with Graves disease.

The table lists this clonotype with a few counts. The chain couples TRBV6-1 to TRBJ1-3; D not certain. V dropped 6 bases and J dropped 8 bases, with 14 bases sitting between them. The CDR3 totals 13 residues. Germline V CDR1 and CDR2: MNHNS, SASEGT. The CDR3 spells CASRSGRRYTIYF. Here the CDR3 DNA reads TGTGCCAGCAGAAGTGGACGGAGGTACACCATATATTTT.

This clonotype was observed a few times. The CDR3 region has the DNA TGCAGTGCTAGTCGGGGTTATAATCAGCCCCAGCATTTT. Its protein is CSASRGYNQPQHF. The rearrangement links TRBV20-1 to TRBJ1-5; D unresolved. V was cut by 3 bases and J by 4 bases, with 10 bases left in between. The CDR3 covers 13 residues. CDR1 and CDR2 (germline): DFQATT, SNEGSKA (reference sequence).

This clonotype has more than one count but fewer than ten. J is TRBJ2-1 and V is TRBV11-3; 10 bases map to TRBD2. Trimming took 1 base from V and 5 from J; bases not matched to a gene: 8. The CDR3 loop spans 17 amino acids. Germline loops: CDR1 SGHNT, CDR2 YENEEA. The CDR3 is CASSLGAGGDTDNEQFF. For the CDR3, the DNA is TGTGCCAGCAGCTTAGGAGCGGGAGGGGATACAGACAATGAGCAGTTCTTC.

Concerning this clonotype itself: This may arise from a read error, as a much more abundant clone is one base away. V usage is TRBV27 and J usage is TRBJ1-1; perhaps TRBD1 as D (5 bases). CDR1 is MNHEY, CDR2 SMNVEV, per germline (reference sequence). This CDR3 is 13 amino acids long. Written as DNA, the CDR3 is TGTGCCAACAGTTCCGGGACCCACACTGAAGCTTTCTTT. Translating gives CANSSGTHTEAFF.

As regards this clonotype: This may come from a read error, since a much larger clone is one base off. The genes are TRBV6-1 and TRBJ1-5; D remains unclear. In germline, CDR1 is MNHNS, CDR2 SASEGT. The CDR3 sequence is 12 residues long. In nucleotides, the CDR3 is TGTACCAGCAGTCGACCCAATCAGCCCCAGCATTTT. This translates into CTSSRPNQPQHF.

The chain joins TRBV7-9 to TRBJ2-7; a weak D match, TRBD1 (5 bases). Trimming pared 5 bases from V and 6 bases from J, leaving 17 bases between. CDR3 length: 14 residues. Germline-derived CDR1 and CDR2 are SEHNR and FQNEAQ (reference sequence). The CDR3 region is CASSAPRQGIEQYF. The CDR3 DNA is TGTGCCAGCAGCGCCCCCCGGCAGGGTATCGAGCAGTACTTC.

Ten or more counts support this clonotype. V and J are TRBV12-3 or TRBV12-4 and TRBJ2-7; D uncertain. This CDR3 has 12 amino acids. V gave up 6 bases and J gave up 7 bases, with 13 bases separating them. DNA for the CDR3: TGTGCCAGCAGCCCTCCGTCCGAGGAGCAGTACTTC. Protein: CASSPPSEEQYF.

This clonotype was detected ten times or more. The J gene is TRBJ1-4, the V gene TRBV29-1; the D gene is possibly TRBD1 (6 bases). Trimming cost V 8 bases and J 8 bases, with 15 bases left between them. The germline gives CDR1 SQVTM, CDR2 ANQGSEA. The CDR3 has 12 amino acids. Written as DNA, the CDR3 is TGCAGCTTTGGTTGGGACACAGAAAAACTGTTTTTT. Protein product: CSFGWDTEKLFF.

The CDR3 reads CAISDTANQPQHF. The CDR3 coding sequence is TGTGCCATCAGTGATACAGCAAATCAGCCCCAGCATTTT. This chain uses TRBV10-3 with TRBJ1-5, with D unclear. Per germline, CDR1 ENHRY and CDR2 SYGVKD. This CDR3 is built from 13 residues. V lost 3 bases to trimming and J lost 4 bases, with 7 bases between them.

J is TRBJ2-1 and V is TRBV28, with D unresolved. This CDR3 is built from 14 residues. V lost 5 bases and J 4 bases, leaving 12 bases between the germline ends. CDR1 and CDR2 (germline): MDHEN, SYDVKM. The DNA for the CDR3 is TGTGCCAGCAGTATCCCCCAAGGATACAATGAGCAGTTCTTC. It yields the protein CASSIPQGYNEQFF.

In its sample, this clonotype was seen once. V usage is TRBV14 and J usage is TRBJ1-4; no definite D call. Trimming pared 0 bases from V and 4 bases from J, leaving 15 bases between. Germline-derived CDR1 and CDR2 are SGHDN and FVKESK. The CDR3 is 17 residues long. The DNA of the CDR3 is TGTGCCAGCAGCCAAGATCTGATGGACCTTATTAATGAAAAACTGTTTTTT. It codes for CASSQDLMDLINEKLFF.

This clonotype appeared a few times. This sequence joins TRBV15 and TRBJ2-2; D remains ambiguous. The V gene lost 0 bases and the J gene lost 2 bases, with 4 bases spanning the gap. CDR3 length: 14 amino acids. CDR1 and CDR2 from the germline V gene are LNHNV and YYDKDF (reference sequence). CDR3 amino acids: CATSRDSNTGELFF. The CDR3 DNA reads TGTGCCACCAGCAGAGATTCTAACACCGGGGAGCTGTTTTTT.

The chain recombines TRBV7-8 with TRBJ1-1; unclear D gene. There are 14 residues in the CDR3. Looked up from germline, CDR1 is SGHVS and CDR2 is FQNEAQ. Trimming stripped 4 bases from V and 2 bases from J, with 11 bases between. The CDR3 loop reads CASSSAVLNTEAFF. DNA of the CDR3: TGTGCCAGCAGCTCCGCAGTGTTAAACACTGAAGCTTTCTTT.

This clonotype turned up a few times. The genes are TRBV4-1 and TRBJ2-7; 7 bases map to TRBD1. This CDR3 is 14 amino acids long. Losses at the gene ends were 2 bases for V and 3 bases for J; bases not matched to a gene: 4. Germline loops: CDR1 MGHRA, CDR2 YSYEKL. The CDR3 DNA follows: TGCGCCAGCAGCCAAACGGGACAGCTCTACGAGCAGTACTTC. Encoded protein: CASSQTGQLYEQYF.

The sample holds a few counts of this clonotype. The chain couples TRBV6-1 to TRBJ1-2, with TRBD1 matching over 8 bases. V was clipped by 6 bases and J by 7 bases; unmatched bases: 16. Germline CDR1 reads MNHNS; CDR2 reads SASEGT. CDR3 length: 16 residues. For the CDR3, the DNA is TGTGCCAGCAGAGAACCCGGTGGACAGGGTCTGAGTGGCTACACCTTC. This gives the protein CASREPGGQGLSGYTF.

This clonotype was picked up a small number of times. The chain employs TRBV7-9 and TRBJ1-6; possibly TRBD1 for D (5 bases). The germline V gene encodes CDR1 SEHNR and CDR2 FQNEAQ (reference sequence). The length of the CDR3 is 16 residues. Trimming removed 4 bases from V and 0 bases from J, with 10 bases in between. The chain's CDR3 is CASSSTGGSYNSPLHF. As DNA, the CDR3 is TGTGCCAGCAGCTCGACTGGGGGCTCCTATAATTCACCCCTCCACTTT.

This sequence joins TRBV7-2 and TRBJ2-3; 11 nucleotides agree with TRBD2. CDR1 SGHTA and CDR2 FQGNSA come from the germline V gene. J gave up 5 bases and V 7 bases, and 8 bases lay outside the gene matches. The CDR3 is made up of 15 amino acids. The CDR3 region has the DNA TGTGCCAGCAAACTCGGGACTAGCGGCCTAGATACGCAGTATTTT. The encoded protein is CASKLGTSGLDTQYF.

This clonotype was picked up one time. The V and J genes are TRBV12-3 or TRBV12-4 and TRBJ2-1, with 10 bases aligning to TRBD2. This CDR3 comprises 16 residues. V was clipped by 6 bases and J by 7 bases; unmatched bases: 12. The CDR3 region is CASSFRVSSGSNEQFF. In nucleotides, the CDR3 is TGTGCCAGCAGCTTCAGGGTTTCTAGCGGGAGTAATGAGCAGTTCTTC.

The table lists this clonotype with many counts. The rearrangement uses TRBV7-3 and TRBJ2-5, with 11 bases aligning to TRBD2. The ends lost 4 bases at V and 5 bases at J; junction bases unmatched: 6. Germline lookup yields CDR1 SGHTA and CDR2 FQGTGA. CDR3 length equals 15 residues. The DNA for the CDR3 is TGTGCCAGCAGCTCCTTAGCGGGAGGGCCGGAGACCCAGTACTTC. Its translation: CASSSLAGGPETQYF.

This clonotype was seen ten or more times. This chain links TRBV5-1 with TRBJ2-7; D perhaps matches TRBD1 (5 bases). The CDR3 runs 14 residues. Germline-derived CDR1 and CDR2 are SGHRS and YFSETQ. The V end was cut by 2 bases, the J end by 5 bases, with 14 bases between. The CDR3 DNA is TGCGCCAGCAGCTTCTCTAGGGGCACCAACGAGCAGTACTTC. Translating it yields CASSFSRGTNEQYF.

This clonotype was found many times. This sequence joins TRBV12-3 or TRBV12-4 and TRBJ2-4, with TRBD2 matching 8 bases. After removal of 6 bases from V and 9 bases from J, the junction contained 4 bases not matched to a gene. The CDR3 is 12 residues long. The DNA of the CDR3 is TGTGCCAGCAGCCCGGGAGGGGGCATTCAGTACTTC. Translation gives CASSPGGGIQYF.

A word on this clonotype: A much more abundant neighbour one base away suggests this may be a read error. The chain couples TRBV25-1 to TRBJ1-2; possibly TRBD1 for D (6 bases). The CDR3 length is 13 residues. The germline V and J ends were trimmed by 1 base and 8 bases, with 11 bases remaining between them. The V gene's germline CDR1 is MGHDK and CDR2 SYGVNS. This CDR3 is CASSESQGRGYTF. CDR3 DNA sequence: TGTGCCAGCAGTGAATCCCAGGGGCGAGGCTACACCTTC.

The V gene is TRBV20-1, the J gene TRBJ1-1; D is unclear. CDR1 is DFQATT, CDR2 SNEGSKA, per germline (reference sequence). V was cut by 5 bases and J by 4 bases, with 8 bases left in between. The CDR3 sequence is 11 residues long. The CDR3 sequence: CSALGSTEAFF. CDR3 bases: TGCAGTGCTCTCGGGAGCACTGAAGCTTTCTTT.

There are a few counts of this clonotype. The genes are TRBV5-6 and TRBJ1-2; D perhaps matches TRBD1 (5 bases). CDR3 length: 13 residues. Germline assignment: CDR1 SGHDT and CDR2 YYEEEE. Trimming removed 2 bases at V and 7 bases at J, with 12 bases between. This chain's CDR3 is CASSFGQDVGYTF. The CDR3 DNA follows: TGTGCCAGCAGCTTCGGACAAGATGTTGGCTACACCTTC.